This passage covers 27 T cell receptor beta chains from one sample sequenced in a study of blood T cell repertoires in COVID-19. Clones were sequenced by immunoSEQ multiplex PCR, and TCRdb holds only the in-frame ones, with some missing. The sample records approximately 31,000 clones, 90% to 95% being singletons. The sequenced material came from peripheral blood. The source is a human donor in a cohort sampled during active COVID-19.

This chain joins TRBV30 and TRBJ1-1, with 8 bases aligning to TRBD1. The V gene end was trimmed by 3 bases and the J gene end by 7 bases; junction bases not matched to a gene: 4. Germline V lookup: CDR1 GTSNPN, CDR2 SVGIG (reference sequence). This CDR3 is 12 amino acids long. CDR3 DNA: TGTGCCTGGAGCCAGACAGGGGATGAAGCTTTCTTT. Encoded protein: CAWSQTGDEAFF.

This clone was counted between two and nine times. The chain recombines TRBV7-9 with TRBJ1-1; D unclear. The CDR3 has 13 amino acids. Trimming shortened V by 3 bases and J by 1 base, and 6 bases separated the two germline ends. CDR1 SEHNR and CDR2 FQNEAQ come from the germline V gene (reference sequence). The CDR3 loop is CASSLAENTEAFF. CDR3 DNA: TGTGCCAGCAGCTTGGCAGAGAACACTGAAGCTTTCTTT.

This rearrangement joins TRBV28 to TRBJ2-7; TRBD2 might be the D (5 bases). Germline V gene lookup returns CDR1 MDHEN and CDR2 SYDVKM. V was cut by 3 bases and J by 7 bases, with 13 bases left in between. The CDR3 has 13 amino acids. CDR3 region: CASSFRGAWEQYF. The CDR3 region has the DNA TGTGCCAGCAGTTTTCGGGGAGCGTGGGAGCAGTACTTC.

The J gene is TRBJ2-1, the V gene TRBV27, with D perhaps TRBD2 (6 bases). CDR1 is MNHEY, CDR2 SMNVEV, per germline (reference sequence). This CDR3 is 20 amino acids long. The V end was cut by 5 bases, the J end by 0 bases, with 26 bases between. In DNA, the CDR3 is TGTGCCAGCAGTCCACCCGGTGGGGGGTGGTCCGTCGGCTCCTACAATGAGCAGTTCTTC. It is translated as CASSPPGGGWSVGSYNEQFF.

There are a few counts of this clone. The V call is TRBV28, the J call TRBJ1-3; D unresolved. Trimming took off 3 bases at V and 0 bases at J, with 9 bases between the two ends. There are 15 residues in the CDR3. Per germline, CDR1 MDHEN and CDR2 SYDVKM. CDR3 sequence (DNA): TGTGCCAGCAGTTTGATGGGCTCCTCTGGAAACACCATATATTTT. Translation: CASSLMGSSGNTIYF. Full variable domain (missing parts from reference TRBV28 and TRBJ1-3): DVKVTQSSRYLVKRTGEKVFLECVQDMDHENMFWYRQDPGLGLRLIYFSYDVKMKEKGDIPEGYSVSREKKERFSLILESASTNQTSMYLCASSLMGSSGNTIYFGEGSWLTVV.

This clone was counted once. The V call is TRBV5-6, the J call TRBJ1-1; 7 bases align to TRBD1. The CDR3 runs to 11 residues. V lost 8 bases, J lost 8 bases, and 6 bases stayed unmatched. Germline V lookup: CDR1 SGHDT, CDR2 YYEEEE. The CDR3, as DNA: TGTGCCAGTCTCGGACAGGCGGAAGCTTTCTTT. Its translation: CASLGQAEAFF.

The V call is TRBV18, the J call TRBJ1-5; D gene uncertain. CDR1 is KGHSH and CDR2 is LQKENI in the germline V gene. V was clipped by 2 bases and J by 3 bases, with 11 bases between them. This CDR3 contains 15 residues. The CDR3 protein is CASSPISQDNQPQHF. The CDR3 bases are TGTGCCAGCTCACCAATTTCCCAGGACAATCAGCCCCAGCATTTT.

This chain links TRBV19 with TRBJ2-7; TRBD2 agrees at 10 bases. The J segment lost 5 bases and the V segment lost 4 bases, leaving 8 bases of the junction unmatched. The CDR3 totals 15 residues. Germline-derived CDR1 and CDR2 are LNHDA and SQIVND (reference sequence). CDR3 sequence reads: CASSTASGSFDEQYF. CDR3 DNA: TGTGCCAGTAGTACCGCTAGCGGGAGTTTCGACGAGCAGTACTTC.

The J gene is TRBJ2-2, the V gene TRBV7-2; D perhaps matches TRBD1 (5 bases). Germline CDR1 is SGHTA and CDR2 is FQGNSA. V lost 3 bases and J 1 base, leaving 9 bases between the germline ends. The CDR3 spans 15 residues. The CDR3 coding sequence is TGTGCCAGCAGCTTGGGTCAGGGGAACACCGGGGAGCTGTTTTTT. Translation gives CASSLGQGNTGELFF.

The chain uses TRBV18 and TRBJ2-7; weak D call: TRBD2 (5 bases). V was trimmed by 3 bases and J by 3 bases, leaving 9 bases between them. The CDR3 has 13 residues. Looked up from germline, CDR1 is KGHSH and CDR2 is LQKENI. The CDR3 sequence: CASSPNSDYEQYF. Here the CDR3 DNA reads TGTGCCAGCTCACCTAATAGCGACTACGAGCAGTACTTC.

The J gene is TRBJ2-1, the V gene TRBV18; a weak D match, TRBD1 (6 bases). The CDR3 contains 14 residues. The germline V gene has CDR1 KGHSH and CDR2 LQKENI. Trimming took off 0 bases at V and 7 bases at J, with 10 bases between the two ends. CDR3 sequence reads: CASSPPGARNEQFF. For the CDR3, the DNA is TGTGCCAGCTCACCACCGGGGGCGCGGAATGAGCAGTTCTTC.

V usage is TRBV19 and J usage is TRBJ2-1; D ambiguous. The germline V gene has CDR1 LNHDA and CDR2 SQIVND (reference sequence). The CDR3 length is 16 residues. Trimming removed 5 bases at V and 0 bases at J, with 14 bases between. The CDR3 nucleotides read TGTGCCAGTAGTGGCCTCGTGACACTCTCCTACAATGAGCAGTTCTTC. It encodes CASSGLVTLSYNEQFF.

V and J are TRBV27 and TRBJ2-3, with D perhaps matching TRBD1 (6 bases). The CDR3 length is 15 residues. CDR1 is MNHEY and CDR2 is SMNVEV in the germline V gene (reference sequence). The ends were cut back, 6 bases at V and 0 bases at J, with 13 bases in the middle. In DNA, the CDR3 is TGTGCCAGCAGCCCGGGACACCACAGCACAGATACGCAGTATTTT. It codes for CASSPGHHSTDTQYF.

The chain joins TRBV6-4 to TRBJ2-3; no firm D call. Trimming pared 5 bases from V and 2 bases from J, leaving 14 bases between. Germline V gene data show CDR1 as MRHNA and CDR2 as SNTAGT. The CDR3 runs 15 residues. CDR3 coding DNA: TGTGCCAGCAGTTCAACTACCCACCCCACAGATACGCAGTATTTT. The encoded protein is CASSSTTHPTDTQYF.

The gene calls are TRBV19 and TRBJ1-2, with a possible D match to TRBD1 (5 bases). Trimming left V 7 bases short and J 3 bases short, with 15 bases between. The length of the CDR3 is 14 residues. The V gene's germline CDR1 is LNHDA and CDR2 SQIVND (reference sequence). CDR3 nucleotide sequence: TGTGCCAGTACACCATGGGAAGGGGACTATGGCTACACCTTC. Its translation: CASTPWEGDYGYTF.

The chain carries TRBV28 and TRBJ2-1; 9 bases fit TRBD1. CDR1 is MDHEN, CDR2 SYDVKM, per germline. J was trimmed by 0 bases and V by 6 bases; bases with no gene match: 6. CDR3 length: 16 residues. The CDR3 nucleotides are TGTGCCAGCAGACCACAGGGGGCGGGCTCCTACAATGAGCAGTTCTTC. This gives the protein CASRPQGAGSYNEQFF.

The chain carries TRBV2 and TRBJ2-3; perhaps TRBD2 as D (6 bases). CDR3 size: 13 residues. Trimming pared 10 bases from V and 2 bases from J, leaving 13 bases between. Germline loops: CDR1 SNHLY, CDR2 FYNNEI. CDR3 nucleotides: TGTGCCACGCAGGGCGGGAACACAGATACGCAGTATTTT. Protein sequence: CATQGGNTDTQYF.

This chain joins TRBV19 and TRBJ2-4, with D perhaps matching TRBD2 (5 bases). CDR1 is LNHDA, CDR2 SQIVND, per germline (reference sequence). The ends were cut back, 2 bases at V and 1 base at J, with 9 bases in the middle. The CDR3 is 15 residues long. CDR3 nucleotide sequence: TGTGCCAGTAGTATATCAAGGGAGGCCAAAAACATTCAGTACTTC. Its protein is CASSISREAKNIQYF.

The rearrangement uses TRBV9 and TRBJ1-1; a possible D gene is TRBD1 (6 bases). The CDR3 loop spans 15 amino acids. In germline, CDR1 is SGDLS, CDR2 YYNGEE. V lost 1 base and J 4 bases, leaving 14 bases between the germline ends. In nucleotides, the CDR3 is TGTGCCAGCAGCGTATCAGGGGTTCCGAGCACTGAAGCTTTCTTT. Its protein is CASSVSGVPSTEAFF.

The chain has TRBV11-2 and TRBJ2-1; TRBD2 matches 12 bases. The CDR3 length is 16 residues. The V and J ends lost 4 bases and 8 bases, in that order; junction bases with no gene match: 9. The germline gives CDR1 SGHAT, CDR2 FQNNGV. CDR3 DNA: TGTGCCAGCAGCTCCCAATTGACTAGCGGGAGCCATGAGCAGTTCTTC. It codes for CASSSQLTSGSHEQFF.

The chain links TRBV4-3 to TRBJ2-7; a possible D gene is TRBD2 (5 bases). This CDR3 is 15 amino acids long. The germline CDR1 and CDR2 sequences are LGHNA and YSLEER. V lost 5 bases and J 0 bases, leaving 14 bases between the germline ends. CDR3 DNA sequence: TGCGCCAGCAGCTCCTGGCAAGGGAGCTCCTACGAGCAGTACTTC. The encoded protein is CASSSWQGSSYEQYF.

This clone was recorded only once. This sequence joins TRBV7-2 and TRBJ1-4; 7 positions match TRBD1. The CDR3 contains 14 residues. V was pared by 4 bases and J by 10 bases, with 9 bases of the junction left unmatched. Germline values: CDR1 SGHTA, CDR2 FQGNSA. In DNA, the CDR3 is TGTGCCAGCAGCTCGGACAGGAGGAGTGGAAAACTGTTTTTT. It translates to CASSSDRRSGKLFF.

The chain carries TRBV5-4 and TRBJ2-1; D gene ambiguous. CDR3 size: 14 residues. CDR1 is SGHNT and CDR2 is YYREEE in the germline V gene (reference sequence). Trimming took off 7 bases at V and 0 bases at J, with 11 bases between the two ends. The CDR3 DNA is TGTGCCAGCCGACTCTCCAGCTCCTACAATGAGCAGTTCTTC. It is translated as CASRLSSSYNEQFF.

The V gene is TRBV19, the J gene TRBJ2-7, with 13 nucleotides matching TRBD2. CDR3 size: 16 residues. The V segment lost 5 bases and the J segment 5 bases; nucleotides outside the gene matches: 9. Germline V CDR1 and CDR2: LNHDA, SQIVND (reference sequence). The CDR3 reads CASSSHSGLAGDEQYF. CDR3 bases: TGTGCCAGTAGTTCCCACTCCGGACTAGCGGGAGACGAGCAGTACTTC.

V is TRBV5-5 and J is TRBJ1-1, with D unclear. From germline, CDR1 is SGHKS and CDR2 YYEKEE (reference sequence). V shed 4 bases and J shed 7 bases, with 14 bases lying between them. This CDR3 spans 13 amino acids. This CDR3 reads CASSPPGRGEAFF. The CDR3 DNA follows: TGTGCCAGCAGCCCCCCGGGCCGGGGTGAAGCTTTCTTT.

The V call is TRBV14, the J call TRBJ2-3; TRBD2 aligns across 10 bases. Germline loops: CDR1 SGHDN, CDR2 FVKESK. CDR3 length equals 15 residues. V lost 6 bases and J lost 2; bases outside the gene matches: 5. The CDR3 bases are TGTGCCAGCAGAAGGACTAGCGGCAACACAGATACGCAGTATTTT. Translated: CASRRTSGNTDTQYF.

The chain is built from TRBV6-5 and TRBJ1-1, with 7 bases identical to TRBD1. Germline CDR1 and CDR2: MNHEY and SVGAGI. This CDR3 spans 13 amino acids. V shed 0 bases, J shed 11 bases, and the junction held 6 bases outside the gene matches. CDR3 DNA: TGTGCCAGCAGTTACTCGAACAGGGGCGAGGCTTTCTTT. Amino acid sequence: CASSYSNRGEAFF.